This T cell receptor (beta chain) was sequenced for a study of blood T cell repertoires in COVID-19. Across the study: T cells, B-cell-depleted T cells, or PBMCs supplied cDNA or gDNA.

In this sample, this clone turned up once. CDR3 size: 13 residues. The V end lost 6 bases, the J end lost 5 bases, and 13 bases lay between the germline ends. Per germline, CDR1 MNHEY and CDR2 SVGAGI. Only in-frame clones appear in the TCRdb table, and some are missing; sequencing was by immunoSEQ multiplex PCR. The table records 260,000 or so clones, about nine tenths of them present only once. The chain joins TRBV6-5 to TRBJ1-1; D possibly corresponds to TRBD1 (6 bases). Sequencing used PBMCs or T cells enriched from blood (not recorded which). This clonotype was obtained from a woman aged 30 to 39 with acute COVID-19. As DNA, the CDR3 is TGTGCCAGCAGCAGGGGCGCAGGAACTGAAGCTTTCTTT. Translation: CASSRGAGTEAFF.